This T cell receptor (beta chain) was identified during a study of cytomegalovirus exposure and HLA in healthy donors. Amplification used 60 Vbeta primers and 13 Jbeta primers. In the study's own analysis: Among the unique TCR beta chains that a later analysis counted, about 81 million in all, roughly 11 million were shared. Sequenced by immunoSEQ multiplex PCR; TCRdb stores in-frame clones only, minus some. From that table come the V and J calls and clone size; the DNA was used to work out D and trimming. The table lists around 130,000 clones. The CDR3 totals 15 residues. The V gene's germline CDR1 is SGHNT and CDR2 YYREEE (reference sequence). V dropped 4 bases and J dropped 2; count of bases not matched to a gene: 7.

This clonotype originated in a woman in her thirties or forties in good health and CMV-seronegative. The specimen sequenced was PBMCs. This chain links TRBV5-4 with TRBJ2-7; TRBD2 matches 9 bases. CDR3: CASSPTSGPPYEQYF. The CDR3 bases are TGTGCCAGCAGCCCTACTAGCGGGCCCCCCTACGAGCAGTACTTC.